These 20 T cell receptor beta chains originate from one sample sequenced in a study of regulatory T cells in long-lasting Graves disease. Time point meaning: persistent/refractory GD, antithyroid drugs over 5 years with positive TRAb. PBMCs provided the RNA from which the TCR library was made. Arm-PCR of CDR3 regions with iRepertoire HTBI primers generated TCR beta libraries. TCRdb passed the multiplex PCR reads through MiXCR, listing each CDR3 protein once. The repertoire holds about 460,000 distinct CDR3 sequences, with under 25% as singletons. The source material was peripheral blood mononuclear cells (PBMCs), sampled when the disease was refractory, from a patient treated with antithyroid drugs. The receptors come from a female donor with Graves disease.

A few counts support this clonotype. V usage is TRBV6-1 and J usage is TRBJ2-1; D may be TRBD1 (5 bases). Germline V gene lookup returns CDR1 MNHNS and CDR2 SASEGT. V lost 3 bases to trimming and J lost 0 bases, with 6 bases between them. The CDR3 extends over 14 amino acids. The CDR3 bases are TGTGCCAGCAGTGACAGGGTCTCCTACAATGAGCAGTTCTTC. As protein: CASSDRVSYNEQFF.

The CDR3 reads CSARRPPPGELFF. CDR3 sequence (DNA): TGCAGTGCTAGAAGGCCCCCCCCCGGGGAGCTGTTTTTT. The chain couples TRBV20-1 to TRBJ2-2; D remains ambiguous. This CDR3 is built from 13 residues. V was clipped by 2 bases and J by 6 bases, with 10 bases between them. The germline gives CDR1 DFQATT, CDR2 SNEGSKA (reference sequence).

Ten or more counts support this clonotype. The V call is TRBV7-2, the J call TRBJ2-7; 8 bases are a match to TRBD1. This CDR3 is 9 amino acids long. Germline V gives CDR1 SGHTA, CDR2 FQGNSA. Trimming cost V 8 bases and J 11 bases; bases outside gene matches: 2. The CDR3 reads CASGGQEYF. The CDR3 coding sequence is TGTGCCAGCGGGGGACAGGAGTACTTC.

This clonotype showed up many times. This chain joins TRBV6-1 and TRBJ2-7; tentative D call: TRBD1 (6 bases). Germline assignment: CDR1 MNHNS and CDR2 SASEGT. This CDR3 is built from 12 residues. Trimming took 6 bases from V and 7 from J, leaving 13 bases between them. The CDR3 region has the DNA TGTGCCAGCAGCACAGGGACGGGTGAGCAGTACTTC. Amino acid sequence: CASSTGTGEQYF.

This clonotype was found many times. The rearrangement joins TRBV5-6 to TRBJ2-7; D is possibly TRBD1 or TRBD2 (5 bases each). The CDR3 extends over 15 amino acids. The germline V gene encodes CDR1 SGHDT and CDR2 YYEEEE. V was pared by 4 bases and J by 5 bases, with 19 bases between. The CDR3 protein is CASSGTEGRTNEQYF. In nucleotides, the CDR3 is TGTGCCAGCAGCGGGACCGAAGGACGTACCAACGAGCAGTACTTC.

This clonotype has only a few counts. V gene TRBV20-1 combines with J gene TRBJ1-1; D gene ambiguous. Between the trimmed V and J ends, which lost 1 base and 3 bases, there was a span of 6 bases. CDR1 DFQATT and CDR2 SNEGSKA come from the germline V gene (reference sequence). This CDR3 contains 12 residues. Here the CDR3 reads CSARGRDTEAFF. The CDR3 nucleotides are TGCAGTGCTAGAGGCCGGGACACTGAAGCTTTCTTT.

The chain employs TRBV11-3 and TRBJ2-7; 10 nucleotides line up with TRBD2. The junction had 11 bases not matched to a gene; V was cut back by 5 bases and J by 4 bases. CDR3 size: 16 residues. Germline V gene sequence: CDR1 SGHNT, CDR2 YENEEA. The CDR3 region has the DNA TGTGCCAGCAGCCACTGGACTAGCGGAGAATATTACGAGCAGTACTTC. Protein product: CASSHWTSGEYYEQYF.

In this sample, this clonotype turned up many times. The chain employs TRBV7-8 and TRBJ2-7, with a tentative D call TRBD2 (6 bases). The CDR3 has 18 amino acids. Germline values: CDR1 SGHVS, CDR2 FQNEAQ. The V end was cut by 0 bases, the J end by 3 bases, with 21 bases between. The CDR3 here is CASSLAPLTRGGCYEQYF. CDR3 coding DNA: TGTGCCAGCAGCTTAGCCCCTCTGACGCGGGGCGGTTGCTACGAGCAGTACTTC.

This clonotype showed up just a few times. This chain joins TRBV13 and TRBJ2-2, with 11 bases identical to TRBD1. The CDR3 is 15 residues long. Germline V gene data show CDR1 as PRHDT and CDR2 as FYEKMQ (reference sequence). With 4 bases clipped from V and 6 bases from J, the junction kept 4 bases outside the gene matches. CDR3 nucleotide sequence: TGTGCCAGCAGCTCGCCGGGACAGGGGGCCGGGGAGCTGTTTTTT. Protein sequence: CASSSPGQGAGELFF.

This clonotype has just a few counts. Here the CDR3 DNA reads TGCAGCGTGACTGGAGGGGAAGAGACCCAGTACTTC. Protein sequence: CSVTGGEETQYF. The V and J genes are TRBV29-1 and TRBJ2-5, with D perhaps TRBD2 (6 bases). V was pared by 6 bases and J by 3 bases, with 11 bases between. The germline CDR1 and CDR2 sequences are SQVTM and ANQGSEA. The CDR3 is 12 amino acids.

Many counts were recorded for this clonotype. This chain connects TRBV12-3 or TRBV12-4 to TRBJ2-7; 9 bases align to TRBD2. The V and J ends lost 4 bases and 5 bases, in that order; junction bases with no gene match: 6. The CDR3 has 14 residues. The CDR3 region has the DNA TGTGCCAGCAGTTCTGGACTAGCGTGGGACGAGCAGTACTTC. As protein: CASSSGLAWDEQYF.

This clonotype was detected only a few times. This chain uses TRBV19 with TRBJ1-5, with D maybe TRBD1 (6 bases). Between the trimmed V and J ends, which lost 5 bases and 1 base, there was a span of 12 bases. CDR1 LNHDA and CDR2 SQIVND come from the germline V gene (reference sequence). The CDR3 runs 15 residues. CDR3 sequence: CASSLQGPSNQPQHF. DNA for the CDR3: TGTGCCAGTAGTCTCCAGGGGCCGAGCAATCAGCCCCAGCATTTT.

This clonotype has a count of ten or more. J is TRBJ2-7 and V is TRBV28; D call uncertain. V was cut by 3 bases and J by 1 base, with 16 bases left in between. The CDR3 consists of 16 residues. The V gene's germline CDR1 is MDHEN and CDR2 SYDVKM. The CDR3 DNA reads as TGTGCCAGCAGTTTCGACGCGCTTGGGGTATCCTACGAGCAGTACTTC. Amino acids: CASSFDALGVSYEQYF.

J is TRBJ2-6 and V is TRBV9; tentative D call: TRBD1 (6 bases). Germline V gene lookup returns CDR1 SGDLS and CDR2 YYNGEE. V was cut by 5 bases and J by 4 bases, with 10 bases left in between. This CDR3 has 14 amino acids. Here the CDR3 DNA reads TGTGCCAGCAGAGGGACAACCGGGGCCAACGTCCTGACTTTC. Residues: CASRGTTGANVLTF.

This clonotype was counted at least ten times. The chain recombines TRBV7-2 with TRBJ2-7; the D gene could be TRBD1 or TRBD2 (5 bases each). V lost 5 bases and J lost 0, with 11 bases in between. Germline lookup yields CDR1 SGHTA and CDR2 FQGNSA. This CDR3 has 14 residues. The CDR3 nucleotides are TGTGCCAGCAGCCGGGGACCGAGCTCCTACGAGCAGTACTTC. It encodes CASSRGPSSYEQYF.

The chain is built from TRBV28 and TRBJ2-7; 9 bases fit TRBD2. The CDR3 totals 15 residues. V was clipped by 2 bases and J by 6 bases; unmatched bases: 8. Germline V gene sequence: CDR1 MDHEN, CDR2 SYDVKM. CDR3 protein: CASSLAGGGSSEQYF. In nucleotides, the CDR3 is TGTGCCAGCAGTTTAGCGGGAGGGGGTTCGAGCGAGCAGTACTTC.

The table lists this clonotype with many counts. The genes are TRBV6-2 or TRBV6-3 and TRBJ2-5; possibly TRBD2 for D (6 bases). The germline CDR1 and CDR2 sequences are MNHEY and SVGEGT. V was trimmed by 5 bases and J by 3 bases, leaving 16 bases between them. There are 15 residues in the CDR3. The CDR3 sequence is CASSAHRERKETQYF. CDR3 coding DNA: TGTGCCAGCAGTGCTCACCGGGAGAGAAAAGAGACCCAGTACTTC.

This clonotype showed up many times. The V call is TRBV7-2, the J call TRBJ1-2, with no clear D. Per the germline V gene, CDR1 is SGHTA and CDR2 is FQGNSA. CDR3 length: 13 amino acids. V shed 1 base and J shed 8 bases, with 11 bases lying between them. CDR3 amino acids: CASSLGQRGGYTF. The DNA for the CDR3 is TGTGCCAGCAGCTTAGGGCAGCGAGGGGGCTACACCTTC.

This clonotype was detected ten times or more. V usage is TRBV10-3 and J usage is TRBJ2-7; 10 positions agree with TRBD1. This CDR3 is built from 11 residues. J lost 10 bases, V lost 8 bases, and 5 bases had no gene match. Germline CDR1 and CDR2: ENHRY and SYGVKD. The CDR3 sequence: CAIGTGAQQYF. The CDR3 DNA sequence: TGTGCCATCGGGACAGGGGCGCAACAGTACTTC.

This clonotype was recorded a few times. This rearrangement joins TRBV18 to TRBJ2-7, with D uncertain. The CDR3 spans 14 residues. V was shortened by 2 bases and J by 4 bases, with 12 bases between the two germline ends. Germline V gene lookup returns CDR1 KGHSH and CDR2 LQKENI. Here the CDR3 reads CASSPSGTTYEQYF. As DNA, the CDR3 is TGTGCCAGCTCACCATCCGGCACAACGTACGAGCAGTACTTC. The variable domain in full, with the rest retrieved from reference TRBV18 and TRBJ2-7, is NAGVMQNPRHLVRRRGQEARLRCSPMKGHSHVYWYRQLPEEGLKFMVYLQKENIIDESGMPKERFSAEFPKEGPSILRIQQVVRGDSAAYFCASSPSGTTYEQYFGPGTRLTVT.